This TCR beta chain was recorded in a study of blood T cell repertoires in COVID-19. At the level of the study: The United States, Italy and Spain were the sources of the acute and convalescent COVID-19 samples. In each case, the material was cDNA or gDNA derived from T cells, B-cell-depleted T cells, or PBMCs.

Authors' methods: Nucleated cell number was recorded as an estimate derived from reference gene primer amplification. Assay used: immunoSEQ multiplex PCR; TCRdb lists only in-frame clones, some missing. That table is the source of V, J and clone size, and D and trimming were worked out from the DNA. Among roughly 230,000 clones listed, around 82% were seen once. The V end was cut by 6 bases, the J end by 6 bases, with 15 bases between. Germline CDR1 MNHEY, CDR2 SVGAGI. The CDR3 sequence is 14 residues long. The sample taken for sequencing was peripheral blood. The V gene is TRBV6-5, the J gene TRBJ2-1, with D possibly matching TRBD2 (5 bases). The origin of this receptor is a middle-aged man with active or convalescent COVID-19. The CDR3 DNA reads TGTGCCAGCAGAAGGACGGACTCGAGCAATGAGCAGTTCTTC. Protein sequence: CASRRTDSSNEQFF.